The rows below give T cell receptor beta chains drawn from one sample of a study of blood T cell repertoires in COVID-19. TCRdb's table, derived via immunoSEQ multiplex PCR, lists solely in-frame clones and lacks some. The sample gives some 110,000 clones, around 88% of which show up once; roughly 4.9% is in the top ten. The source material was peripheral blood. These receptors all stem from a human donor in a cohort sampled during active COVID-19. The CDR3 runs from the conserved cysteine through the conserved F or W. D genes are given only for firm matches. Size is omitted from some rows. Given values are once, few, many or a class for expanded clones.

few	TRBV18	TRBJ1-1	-	TGTGCCAGCTCACCACGACAGGAGAACACTGAAGCTTTCTTT	CASSPRQENTEAFF
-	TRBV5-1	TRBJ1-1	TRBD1	TGCGCCAGCAGCTGGGGGACAGGGGCCACTGAAGCTTTCTTT	CASSWGTGATEAFF
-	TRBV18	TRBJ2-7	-	TGTGCCAGCTCACTCCAAACAGTCTCCTACGAGCAGTACTTC	CASSLQTVSYEQYF
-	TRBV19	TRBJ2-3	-	TGTGCCAGTAGTATAACAGCTAGCACAGATACGCAGTATTTT	CASSITASTDTQYF
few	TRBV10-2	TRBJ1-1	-	TGCGCCAGCAGTGAGTCAAAGGAGGGGAACACTGAAGCTTTCTTT	CASSESKEGNTEAFF
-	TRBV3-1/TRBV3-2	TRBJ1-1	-	TGTGCCAGCAGCCAAGGGGCGGGGGCTGAGGCTTTCTTT	CASSQGAGAEAFF
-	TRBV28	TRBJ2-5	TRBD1	TGTGCCAGCAGTTTATCAGGGGGAGAGACCCAGTACTTC	CASSLSGGETQYF
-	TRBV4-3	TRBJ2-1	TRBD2	TGCGCCAGCAGCCTATCCGGGACTAGTGGGTACAATGAGCAGTTCTTC	CASSLSGTSGYNEQFF
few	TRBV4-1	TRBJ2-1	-	TGCGCCAGCAGCCAATTCGCGGGGTCCAGCTCCTACAATGAGCAGTTCTTC	CASSQFAGSSSYNEQFF
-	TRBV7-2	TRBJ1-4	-	TGTGCCAGCAGCTTCTCCGGACACTTTAATGAAAAACTGTTTTTT	CASSFSGHFNEKLFF
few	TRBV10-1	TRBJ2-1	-	TGCGCCAGCAGTGATTGGGGCGGGAAGGGCAATGAGCAGTTCTTC	CASSDWGGKGNEQFF
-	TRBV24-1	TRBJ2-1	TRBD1	TGTGCCACCAGTGATTGGACAGGGGACCTACTCGGCTCCTACAATGAGCAGTTCTTC	CATSDWTGDLLGSYNEQFF
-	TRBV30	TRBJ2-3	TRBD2	TGTGCCTGGAGTCTAACTAGCGGTTCGCAGTATTTT	CAWSLTSGSQYF
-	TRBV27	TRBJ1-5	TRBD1	TGTGCCAGCGGATACAGGGGGAGCAATCAGCCCCAGCATTTT	CASGYRGSNQPQHF
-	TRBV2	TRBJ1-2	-	TGTGCCAGCAGTGATGGGGGGTACGGCTATGGCTACACCTTC	CASSDGGYGYGYTF
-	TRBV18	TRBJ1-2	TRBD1	TGTGCCAGCTCACCAATCTCTCCGGGCGGGACAGCTAACTATGGCTACACCTTC	CASSPISPGGTANYGYTF
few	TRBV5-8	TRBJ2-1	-	TGTGCCAGCAGCTTGAGGGGCTCTAACCAGGTAGAGCAGTTCTTC	CASSLRGSNQVEQFF
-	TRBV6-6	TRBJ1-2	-	TGTGCCAGCAGTCGCCAGACAGTTAACTATGGCTACACCTTC	CASSRQTVNYGYTF